The entry below gives a single T cell receptor beta chain sequence along with its context. Its antigen is still unknown. V was pared by 6 bases and J by 0 bases, with 8 bases between. The CDR3 has 13 amino acids. Germline V gene sequence: CDR1 ENHRY, CDR2 SYGVKD. Constant-segment primers were used for 5'RACE, and the resulting TCR alpha and TCR beta cDNA libraries carried sample barcodes and UMIs. TCRdb reprocessed the 5' RACE reads via MiXCR and lists one record per CDR3 protein. The sample lists roughly 400,000 distinct CDR3 sequences; approximately 15% were seen once. The data originate from a study of T-cell memory formation after mild COVID-19. Study findings and constraints: Shrinking CD4+ clones resided mostly in CM and EM, and CD8+ ones in EMRA. A balance of CD4 and CD8 characterized clones contracting day 15 to 85, whereas later expanders leaned CD4+. Pre-infection memory harbored some responding clones, suggesting cross-reactive memory joined.

The V and J genes are TRBV10-3 and TRBJ2-5; D perhaps matches TRBD1 (6 bases). Sequencing used PBMCs or a T cell subset sorted from them (not recorded which). The clonotype originates from a man aged 18 to 35 who had mild COVID-19 (a few samples of this study predate the infection). Cell type and time point are not known. CDR3 sequence reads: CAISGTHQETQYF. CDR3 in DNA: TGTGCCATCAGCGGGACACACCAAGAGACCCAGTACTTC.